The 5 T cell receptor beta chains in this list originate from one sample, sequenced in a study of CD8 T cells in ankylosing spondylitis. Study-wide results and limits: A TCR beta motif of about eight highly homologous variants appeared characteristic of ankylosing spondylitis blood.

These receptors lack a known antigen. Each CDR3 protein gets one entry after TCRdb re-called the 5' RACE reads with MiXCR. Altogether around 890,000 distinct CDR3 sequences are present, approximately 10% being singletons, with the ten largest covering about 0.49%. Sequences were obtained from blood, either unsorted or a sorted T cell fraction (not recorded which). These receptors all stem from a male donor with ankylosing spondylitis.

The CDR3 loop is CASSQDEGGGFADTQYF. The CDR3 region has the DNA TGCGCCAGCAGCCAAGATGAGGGGGGGGGCTTCGCAGATACGCAGTATTTT. The chain combines TRBV4-3 with TRBJ2-3, with D perhaps matching TRBD2 (7 bases). Germline CDR1 and CDR2: LGHNA and YSLEER. This CDR3 has 17 residues. V was cut by 0 bases and J by 4 bases, with 17 bases left in between.

This clonotype came up many times. The chain links TRBV20-1 to TRBJ1-2; TRBD1 is a possible D gene (6 bases). V was cut by 1 base and J by 0 bases, with 12 bases left in between. The CDR3 contains 15 residues. Germline CDR1 DFQATT, CDR2 SNEGSKA (reference sequence). In DNA, the CDR3 is TGCAGTGCTAGAGGGACAGTCTTATCTAACTATGGCTACACCTTC. It encodes CSARGTVLSNYGYTF.

This clonotype was seen more than once but under ten times. The gene calls are TRBV6-1 and TRBJ2-2; TRBD1 aligns across 8 bases. Germline V CDR1 and CDR2: MNHNS, SASEGT. The CDR3 has 15 amino acids. V shed 8 bases and J 7 bases; nucleotides not matched to a gene: 12. CDR3 sequence reads: CASRLDRGTHGELFF. In DNA form, the CDR3 reads TGTGCCAGCCGCCTAGACAGGGGAACCCACGGGGAGCTGTTTTTT.

The chain is built from TRBV3-1 and TRBJ2-7, with 10 bases identical to TRBD2. CDR3 length: 14 amino acids. Germline values: CDR1 LGHDT, CDR2 YNNKEL (reference sequence). V dropped 2 bases and J dropped 10; count of bases not matched to a gene: 8. CDR3 nucleotide sequence: TGTGCCAGCAGCCAAAGCGGGAGGGGCTACGGACAGTACTTC. The encoded protein is CASSQSGRGYGQYF.

This chain links TRBV4-1 with TRBJ2-1; 14 positions agree with TRBD2. There are 14 residues in the CDR3. V trimming: 1 base; J trimming: 13 bases; junction bases outside the gene matches: 3. Germline V gene data show CDR1 as MGHRA and CDR2 as YSYEKL. CDR3 residues: CASSQGLAGGRQFF. The CDR3 coding sequence is TGCGCCAGCAGCCAAGGACTAGCGGGGGGGCGACAGTTCTTC.